This T cell receptor beta chain was sequenced in a study of CXCR3-negative and CXCR3-positive naive CD8 T cells. General observations from the study: Comparison of naive cells showed more hydrophobic TRB CDR3s in CXCR3-positive than in CXCR3-negative naive cells.

There are 12 residues in the CDR3. Germline CDR1 is SEHNR and CDR2 is FQNEAQ (reference sequence). In the case of this clonotype: The antigen remains undetermined.

The method, 5' RACE with UMI labels, was used to prepare the TRB cDNA libraries. TCRdb re-called the 5' RACE reads; one entry per CDR3 protein, DNA not given. The sample features 150,000 to 180,000 distinct CDR3 sequences, with 0.45% to 0.55% in its top ten. The chain combines TRBV7-9 with TRBJ1-1. The source of this sequence is a human donor in good health. Some clones in this sample may be carry-over from other donors' samples. Sequenced input: naive CXCR3+ CD8+ T cells from blood. Noted subset: CD45RO-CCR7+CD27+CD95- naive CD8+ T cells expressing CXCR3 (TNR3+). The CDR3 here is CASSWDLGEAFF.